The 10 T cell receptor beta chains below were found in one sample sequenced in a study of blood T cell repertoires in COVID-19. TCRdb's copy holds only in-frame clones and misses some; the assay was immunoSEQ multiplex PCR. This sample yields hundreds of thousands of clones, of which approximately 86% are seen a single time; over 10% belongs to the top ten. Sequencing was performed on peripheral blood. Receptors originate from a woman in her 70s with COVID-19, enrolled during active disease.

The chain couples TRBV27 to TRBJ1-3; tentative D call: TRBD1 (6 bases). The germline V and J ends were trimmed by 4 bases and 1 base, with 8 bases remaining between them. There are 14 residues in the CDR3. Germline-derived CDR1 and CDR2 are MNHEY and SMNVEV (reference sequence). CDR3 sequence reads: CASSSTGSGNTIYF. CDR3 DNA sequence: TGTGCCAGCAGTTCAACAGGGTCTGGAAACACCATATATTTT.

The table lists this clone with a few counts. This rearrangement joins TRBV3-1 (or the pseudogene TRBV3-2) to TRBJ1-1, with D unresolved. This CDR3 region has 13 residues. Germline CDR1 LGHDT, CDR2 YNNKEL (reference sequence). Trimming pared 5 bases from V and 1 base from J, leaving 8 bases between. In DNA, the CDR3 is TGTGCCAGCAGCATTACACAGAACACTGAAGCTTTCTTT. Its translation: CASSITQNTEAFF.

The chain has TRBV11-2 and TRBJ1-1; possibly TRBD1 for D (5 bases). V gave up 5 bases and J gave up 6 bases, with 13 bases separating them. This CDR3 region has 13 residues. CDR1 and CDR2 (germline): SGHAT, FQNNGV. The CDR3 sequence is CASSLRRGAEAFF. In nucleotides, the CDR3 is TGTGCCAGCAGCCTCCGGAGGGGTGCTGAAGCTTTCTTT.

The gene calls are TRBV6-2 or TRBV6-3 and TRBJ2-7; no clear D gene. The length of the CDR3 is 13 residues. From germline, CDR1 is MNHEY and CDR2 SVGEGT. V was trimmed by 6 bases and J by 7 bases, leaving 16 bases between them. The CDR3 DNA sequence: TGTGCCAGCAGCTCAGACACCGTTTGGGAGCAGTACTTC. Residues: CASSSDTVWEQYF.

In nucleotides, the CDR3 is TGCAGCGTTGATGAGGGATCGGGCTACACCTTC. Its protein product is CSVDEGSGYTF. The chain is built from TRBV29-1 and TRBJ1-2; D not resolved. CDR1 is SQVTM and CDR2 is ANQGSEA in the germline V gene. V lost 3 bases to trimming and J lost 8 bases, with 10 bases between them. The CDR3 covers 11 residues.

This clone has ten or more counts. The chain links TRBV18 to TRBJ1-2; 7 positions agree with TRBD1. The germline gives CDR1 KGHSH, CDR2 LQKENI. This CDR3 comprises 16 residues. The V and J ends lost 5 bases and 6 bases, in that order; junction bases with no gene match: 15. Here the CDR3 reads CASSATLQGTFDGYTF. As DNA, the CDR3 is TGTGCCAGCTCAGCCACCCTACAGGGGACCTTCGATGGCTACACCTTC.

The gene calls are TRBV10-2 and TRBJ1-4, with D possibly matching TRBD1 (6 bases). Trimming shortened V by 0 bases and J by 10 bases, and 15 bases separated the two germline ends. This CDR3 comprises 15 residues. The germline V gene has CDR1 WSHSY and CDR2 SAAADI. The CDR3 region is CASSESATGDTKLFF. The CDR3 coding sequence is TGCGCCAGCAGTGAGTCCGCGACAGGCGACACAAAACTGTTTTTT.

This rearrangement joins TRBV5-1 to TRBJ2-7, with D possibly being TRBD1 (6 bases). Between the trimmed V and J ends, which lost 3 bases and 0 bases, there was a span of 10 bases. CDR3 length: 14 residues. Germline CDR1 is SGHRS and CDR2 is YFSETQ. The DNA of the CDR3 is TGCGCCAGCAGCTCGAAGGGGGACTCCTACGAGCAGTACTTC. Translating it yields CASSSKGDSYEQYF.

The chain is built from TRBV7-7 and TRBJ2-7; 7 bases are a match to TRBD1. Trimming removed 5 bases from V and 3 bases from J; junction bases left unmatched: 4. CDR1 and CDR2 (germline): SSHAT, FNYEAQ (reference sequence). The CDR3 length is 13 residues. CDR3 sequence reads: CASSPGQNYEQYF. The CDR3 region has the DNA TGTGCCAGCAGCCCGGGACAGAACTACGAGCAGTACTTC.

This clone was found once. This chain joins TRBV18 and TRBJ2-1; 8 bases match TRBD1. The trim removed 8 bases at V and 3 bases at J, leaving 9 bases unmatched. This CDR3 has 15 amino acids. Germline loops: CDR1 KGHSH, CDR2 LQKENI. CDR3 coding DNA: TGTGCCAGCCAGACAGGGGATAGGAGCTACAATGAGCAGTTCTTC. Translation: CASQTGDRSYNEQFF.